A single sample is the source of the 10 T cell receptor beta chains below, sequenced in a study of identical twins. TCRdb reprocessed the 5' RACE reads with MiXCR, giving one entry per CDR3 protein. The sample carries under 900,000 distinct CDR3 sequences, 9% to 15% recorded once. These data were also filed under a second study, of yellow fever vaccine responses in identical twins.

The sample taken for sequencing was PBMCs. The origin of the receptors is a woman younger than 30 in good health.

This clonotype was seen a handful of times. The CDR3 loop is CASSEEVLSYNEQFF. CDR3 DNA sequence: TGTGCCAGCAGTGAAGAGGTACTCTCCTACAATGAGCAGTTCTTC. The V gene is TRBV2, the J gene TRBJ2-1; D not resolved. CDR1 is SNHLY, CDR2 FYNNEI, per germline. V was pared by 1 base and J by 0 bases, with 7 bases between. The CDR3 is 15 amino acids. The full variable domain, completed using reference TRBV2 and TRBJ2-1, is EPEVTQTPSHQVTQMGQEVILRCVPISNHLYFYWYRQILGQKVEFLVSFYNNEISEKSEIFDDQFSVERPDGSNFTLKIRSTKLEDSAMYFCASSEEVLSYNEQFFGPGTRLTVL.

This clonotype was found many times. The chain uses TRBV12-3 or TRBV12-4 and TRBJ2-1, with TRBD1 identical over 9 bases. V trimming: 6 bases; J trimming: 8 bases; junction bases outside the gene matches: 5. The CDR3 contains 13 residues. The CDR3 nucleotides are TGTGCCAGCAGGGAAACAGGGGGCTATGAGCAGTTCTTC. This sequence encodes CASRETGGYEQFF.

This chain uses TRBV12-3 or TRBV12-4 with TRBJ2-7; D ambiguous. This CDR3 region has 15 residues. V lost 2 bases and J 0 bases, leaving 11 bases between the germline ends. CDR3 nucleotides: TGTGCCAGCAGTTTATACGGACGAAGCTCCTACGAGCAGTACTTC. Protein sequence: CASSLYGRSSYEQYF.

This clonotype has a handful of counts. The chain employs TRBV18 and TRBJ2-4; the match to TRBD1 covers 11 bases. J lost 5 bases, V lost 1 base, and 7 bases had no gene match. The CDR3 loop spans 17 amino acids. The V gene's germline CDR1 is KGHSH and CDR2 LQKENI. The CDR3 bases are TGTGCCAGCTCACCACGGAGGACAGGGGGCGCCGAAAACATTCAGTACTTC. Protein sequence: CASSPRRTGGAENIQYF.

This clonotype has only a few counts. The chain combines TRBV20-1 with TRBJ1-1, with a possible D match to TRBD1 (5 bases). Trimming removed 6 bases at V and 1 base at J, with 9 bases between. The germline gives CDR1 DFQATT, CDR2 SNEGSKA (reference sequence). CDR3 size: 12 residues. This chain's CDR3 is CSARDANTEAFF. DNA of the CDR3: TGCAGTGCCCGGGACGCGAACACTGAAGCTTTCTTT.

The table lists this clonotype with a few counts. CDR3 DNA: TGTGCCAGCAGCCGAGTCGGACAGGGCTACAATGAGCAGTTCTTC. It is translated as CASSRVGQGYNEQFF. The chain combines TRBV28 with TRBJ2-1; 8 bases fit TRBD1. The CDR3 loop spans 15 amino acids. CDR1 is MDHEN, CDR2 SYDVKM, per germline. V was pared by 6 bases and J by 3 bases, with 7 bases of the junction left unmatched.

This clonotype came up a few times. The J gene is TRBJ2-1, the V gene TRBV6-1; D ambiguous. With 10 bases removed from V and 6 bases from J, the gap between germline ends came to 19 bases. CDR3 length equals 14 residues. Germline CDR1 reads MNHNS; CDR2 reads SASEGT. Written as DNA, the CDR3 is TGTGCCACCAACCCCAGGATCGACCTCAATGAGCAGTTCTTC. This gives the protein CATNPRIDLNEQFF.

This rearrangement joins TRBV2 to TRBJ2-3, with 10 bases matching TRBD2. This CDR3 is 15 amino acids long. J lost 4 bases, V lost 5 bases, and 6 bases had no gene match. From germline, CDR1 is SNHLY and CDR2 FYNNEI. This CDR3 reads CASSPGTSAPDTQYF. CDR3 nucleotide sequence: TGTGCCAGCAGTCCCGGGACTAGCGCGCCAGATACGCAGTATTTT.

This rearrangement joins TRBV11-2 to TRBJ2-5; possible D gene TRBD2, 6 bases. The CDR3 spans 18 residues. The germline CDR1 and CDR2 sequences are SGHAT and FQNNGV. The V and J ends lost 5 bases and 2 bases respectively, with 24 bases between them. DNA of the CDR3: TGTGCCAGCAGCCCCCACCCCGCGGGAAGGGGAGTTCAAGAGACCCAGTACTTC. It encodes CASSPHPAGRGVQETQYF.

This sequence joins TRBV15 and TRBJ1-2; possible D gene TRBD1, 6 bases. The V and J ends lost 0 bases and 3 bases respectively, with 17 bases between them. The CDR3 extends over 17 amino acids. The germline gives CDR1 LNHNV, CDR2 YYDKDF (reference sequence). CDR3: CATSRDGGRGPDYGYTF. CDR3 DNA: TGTGCCACCAGCAGAGATGGGGGGCGGGGACCCGACTATGGCTACACCTTC.